This entry concerns a single T cell receptor beta chain. This clone was found once. Its cognate antigen has yet to be identified. Nothing much larger sits one base from this clone, and base qualities are not available. The same CDR3 is also encoded by other DNA sequences in this sample. The CDR3 regions of human TCRbeta chains were analyzed by immunosequencing. The study's own analysis went as follows. Repertoire TCRs were checked for matches against a reference library of SARS-CoV-2-specific TCRs that had been generated using the MIRA antigen-specificity platform. Breadth was defined as the fraction of unique TCRs that were SARS-CoV-2-associated. Depth was defined as the fraction of total T cells that were SARS-CoV-2-associated. Using the MIRA data, every spike-specific TCR was mapped to the spike region that the TCR reacted to and assigned to either a CD4 or a CD8 class. Log10-transformed breadth and depth values were compared by one-way ANOVA with Sidak's multiple comparisons tests. The table comes from immuneACCESS by way of TCRdb, which keeps in-frame sequences with V and J called. Part of the clones is missing from these tables; in studies checked, under half for an unresolved V gene and the rest for unknown reasons. V and J calls and clone size follow that table, whereas D and trimming were derived from the DNA. The sample profile shows some 97,000 clones; around 87% of them were found once. The ten biggest clones cover roughly 15% of the sample.

The sample originates from a study of T cell responses to AZD1222 COVID-19 vaccine (dated by TCRdb to the early 2020s). For context, the study as a whole: AZD1222 recipients whose second dose came at about 4 weeks and those whose second dose came at about 12 weeks were combined into one group, since spike-specific TCR depth and breadth did not differ between the two schedules. TCR sequencing was performed for roughly 250 trial participants, of whom 200 to 210 were given two doses of AZD1222 and around 26 were given two doses of MenACWY control vaccine. Trial participants were enrolled by age into subgroups of 18-55, 56-69 and 70-plus years, and around 150, 28 and 57 TCR-sequenced participants, respectively, were included in these subgroups. The investigation overall reported the following: Participants were mostly white British and included more females than males, and it was suggested by the authors that clonal diversity may have been underestimated. Conclusions about previously exposed vaccinees were limited because only a handful of AZD1222 recipients were SARS-CoV-2 seropositive at baseline. Because no day 14 peak-response samples were available, repertoires were characterized only after the peak T cell response. In the small 56-69-year group, the increase in depth fell short of significance, most likely because of low power. Vaccine-associated CD4 TCRs spanned the whole spike protein, with dominant responses in regions 160-218 and 743-854. A significant rise in spike-specific TCR breadth and depth was observed after two AZD1222 doses relative to day 0 and relative to MenACWY recipients. Reportedly, almost half of the unique spike-specific TCRs recognized epitopes lying outside the regions that are mutated in the B.1.351 and B.1.1.7 variants.

The germline V gene encodes CDR1 SGHRS and CDR2 YFSETQ. Germline trimming amounts to 0 bases on V and 5 bases on J, with 5 as the count of junction bases outside the gene matches. Reading from cysteine to phenylalanine, the CDR3 counts 16 amino acids. Only the CDR3 part of the read is kept: 48 bases, read in frame from the first base. The label giving this sample's time point can be read as: baseline before first vaccination. Vaccinee samples came from UK trials COV001 and COV002, including a single-blind randomized controlled phase 2/3 trial of AZD1222 (ChAdOx1 nCoV-19) in healthy adults. For TCRbeta chain sequencing, PBMC samples from trial participants were taken at day 0 and at day 28 after the second dose.

The V and J genes are TRBV5-1 and TRBJ2-1, with 10 bases aligning to TRBD2. The TCR sequence derives from an adult in good health. Here the sequenced sample was peripheral blood, taken on day 0 of AZD1222 vaccination. Read as DNA, the sequence is TGCGCCAGCAGCTTGGGCGGGACTAGCGCTGACAATGAGCAGTTCTTC. It encodes CASSLGGTSADNEQFF. Here the CDR3 is joined to the reference TRBV5-1 and TRBJ2-1 genes, and the full variable domain is: KAGVTQTPRYLIKTRGQQVTLSCSPISGHRSVSWYQQTPGQGLQFLFEYFSETQRNKGNFPGRFSGRQFSNSRSEMNVSTLELGDSALYLCASSLGGTSADNEQFFGPGTRLTVL.